This T cell receptor (beta chain) was captured by sequencing in a study of T cell responses to AZD1222 COVID-19 vaccine. As to this clone: The target antigen is unknown.

Clones were sequenced by immunoSEQ multiplex PCR, and TCRdb holds only the in-frame ones, with some missing. The sample contains approximately 76,000 clones, approximately 90% of which appear only once. The CDR3 totals 17 residues. Germline loops: CDR1 SGHAT, CDR2 FQNNGV. With V trimmed by 5 bases and J by 3 bases, 11 bases remained unmatched. General study results and limits: Scientists sampled the repertoires only once the peak T cell response had passed. Spike-specific TCR breadth and depth went up after people got two AZD1222 doses. Targeting of unmutated variant regions was reportedly seen in nearly half of spike-specific TCRs. There were mostly white British donors and more females than males, and clonal diversity was possibly underestimated.

This chain joins TRBV11-2 and TRBJ2-5; TRBD2 aligns across 11 bases. This clonotype was sampled from an adult in good health. The sequences come from peripheral blood, collected on day 0 of AZD1222 vaccination. In DNA form, the CDR3 reads TGTGCCAGCAGCCCCCACGGGACTAGCGGAGTGAAAGAGACCCAGTACTTC. It translates to CASSPHGTSGVKETQYF.